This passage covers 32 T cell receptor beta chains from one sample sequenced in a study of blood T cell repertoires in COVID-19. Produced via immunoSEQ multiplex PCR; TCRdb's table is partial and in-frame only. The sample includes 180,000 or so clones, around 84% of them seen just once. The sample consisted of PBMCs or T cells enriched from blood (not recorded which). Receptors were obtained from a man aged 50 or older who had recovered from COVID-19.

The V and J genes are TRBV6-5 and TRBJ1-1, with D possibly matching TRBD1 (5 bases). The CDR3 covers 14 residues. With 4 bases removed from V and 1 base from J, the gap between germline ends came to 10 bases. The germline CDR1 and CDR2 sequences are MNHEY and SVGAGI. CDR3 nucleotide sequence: TGTGCCAGCAGTTTGGGACTGGAGAACACTGAAGCTTTCTTT. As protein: CASSLGLENTEAFF.

The CDR3 DNA follows: TGCGCCAGCAGCCTACAGGGTGGAAACACCATATATTTT. Encoded protein: CASSLQGGNTIYF. V and J are TRBV5-1 and TRBJ1-3; weak D call: TRBD1 (6 bases). This CDR3 region has 13 residues. The V and J ends lost 4 bases and 3 bases respectively, with 8 bases between them. Germline CDR1 SGHRS, CDR2 YFSETQ.

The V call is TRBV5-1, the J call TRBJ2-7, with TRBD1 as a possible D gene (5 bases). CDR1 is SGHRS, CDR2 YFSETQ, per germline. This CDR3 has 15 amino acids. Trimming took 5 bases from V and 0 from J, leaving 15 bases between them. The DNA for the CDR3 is TGCGCCAGCAGTCCCACAAGGGGCTCCTCCTACGAGCAGTACTTC. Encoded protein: CASSPTRGSSYEQYF.

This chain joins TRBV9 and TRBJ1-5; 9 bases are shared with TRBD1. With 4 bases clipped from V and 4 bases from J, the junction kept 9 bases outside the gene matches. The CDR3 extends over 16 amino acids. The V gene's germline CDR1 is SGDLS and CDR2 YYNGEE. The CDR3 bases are TGTGCCAGCAGCCCCCGGACAGGGGACGGGAATCAGCCCCAGCATTTT. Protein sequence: CASSPRTGDGNQPQHF.

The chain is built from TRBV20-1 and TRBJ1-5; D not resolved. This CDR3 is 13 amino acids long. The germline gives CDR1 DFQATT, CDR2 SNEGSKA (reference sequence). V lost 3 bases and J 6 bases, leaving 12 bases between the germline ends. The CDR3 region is CSASMEGGQPQHF. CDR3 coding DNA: TGCAGTGCTAGTATGGAGGGAGGTCAGCCCCAGCATTTT.

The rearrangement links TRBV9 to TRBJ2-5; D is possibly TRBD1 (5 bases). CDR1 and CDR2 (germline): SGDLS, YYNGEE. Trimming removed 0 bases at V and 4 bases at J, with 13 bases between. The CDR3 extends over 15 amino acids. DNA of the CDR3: TGTGCCAGCAGCGTAGATGGGCAGGGAAGAGAGACCCAGTACTTC. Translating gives CASSVDGQGRETQYF.

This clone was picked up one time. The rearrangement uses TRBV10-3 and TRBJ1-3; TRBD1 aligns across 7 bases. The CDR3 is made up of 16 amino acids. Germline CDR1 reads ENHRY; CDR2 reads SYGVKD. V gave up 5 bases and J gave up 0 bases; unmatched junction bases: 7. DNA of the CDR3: TGTGCCATCAGTAAGGGACAGCTAAACTCTGGAAACACCATATATTTT. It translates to CAISKGQLNSGNTIYF.

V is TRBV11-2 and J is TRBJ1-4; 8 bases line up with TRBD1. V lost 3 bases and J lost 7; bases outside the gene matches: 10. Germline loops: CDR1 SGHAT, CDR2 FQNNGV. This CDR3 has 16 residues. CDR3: CASSLTHRGEGEKLFF. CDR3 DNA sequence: TGTGCCAGCAGCTTGACCCACAGGGGGGAGGGTGAAAAACTGTTTTTT.

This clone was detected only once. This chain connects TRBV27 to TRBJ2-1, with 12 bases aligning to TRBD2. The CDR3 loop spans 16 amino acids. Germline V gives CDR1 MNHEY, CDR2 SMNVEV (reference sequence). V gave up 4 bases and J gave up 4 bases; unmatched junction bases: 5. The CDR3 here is CASSSLAGGLYNEQFF. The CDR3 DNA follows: TGTGCCAGCAGTTCGCTAGCGGGGGGGTTATACAATGAGCAGTTCTTC.

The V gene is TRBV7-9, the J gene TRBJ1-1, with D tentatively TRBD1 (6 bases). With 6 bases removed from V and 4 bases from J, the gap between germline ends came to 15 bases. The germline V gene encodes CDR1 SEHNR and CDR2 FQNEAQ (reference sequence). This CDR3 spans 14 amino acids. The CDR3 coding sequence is TGTGCCAGCAGGGACAGCGCCCTTACCACTGAAGCTTTCTTT. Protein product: CASRDSALTTEAFF.

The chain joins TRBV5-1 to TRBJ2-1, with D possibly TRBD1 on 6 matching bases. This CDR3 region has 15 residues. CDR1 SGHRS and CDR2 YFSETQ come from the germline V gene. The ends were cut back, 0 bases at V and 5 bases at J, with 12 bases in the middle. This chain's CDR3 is CASSLARTVNNEQFF. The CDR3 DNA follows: TGCGCCAGCAGCTTGGCTCGGACAGTAAACAATGAGCAGTTCTTC.

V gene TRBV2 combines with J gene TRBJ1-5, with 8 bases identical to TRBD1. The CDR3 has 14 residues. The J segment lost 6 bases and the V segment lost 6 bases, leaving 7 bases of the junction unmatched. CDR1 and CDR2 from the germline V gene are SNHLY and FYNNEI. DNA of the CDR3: TGTGCCAGCAGGGACAGGGTAGGGAGTCAGCCCCAGCATTTT. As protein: CASRDRVGSQPQHF.

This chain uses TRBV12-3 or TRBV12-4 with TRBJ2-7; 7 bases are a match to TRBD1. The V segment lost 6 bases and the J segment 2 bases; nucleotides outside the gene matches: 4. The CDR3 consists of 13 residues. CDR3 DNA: TGTGCCAGCAGCCTGGGACAGCCCTACGAGCAGTACTTC. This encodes CASSLGQPYEQYF.

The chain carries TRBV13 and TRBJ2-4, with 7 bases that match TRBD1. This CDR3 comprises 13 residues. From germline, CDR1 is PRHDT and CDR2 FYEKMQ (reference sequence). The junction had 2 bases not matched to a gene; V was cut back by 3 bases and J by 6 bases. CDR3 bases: TGTGCCAGCAGCTTTGCAGGGGGAAACATTCAGTACTTC. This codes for CASSFAGGNIQYF.

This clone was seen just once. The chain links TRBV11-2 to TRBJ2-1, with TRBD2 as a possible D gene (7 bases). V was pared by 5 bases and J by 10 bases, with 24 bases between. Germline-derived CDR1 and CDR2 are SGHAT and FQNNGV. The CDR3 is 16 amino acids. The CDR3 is CASSRRVGGGLGEQFF. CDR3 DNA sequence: TGTGCCAGCAGCCGGCGGGTAGGGGGGGGCCTCGGAGAGCAGTTCTTC. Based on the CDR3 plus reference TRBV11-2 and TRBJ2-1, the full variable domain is EAGVAQSPRYKIIEKRQSVAFWCNPISGHATLYWYQQILGQGPKLLIQFQNNGVVDDSQLPKDRFSAERLKGVDSTLKIQPAKLEDSAVYLCASSRRVGGGLGEQFFGPGTRLTVL.

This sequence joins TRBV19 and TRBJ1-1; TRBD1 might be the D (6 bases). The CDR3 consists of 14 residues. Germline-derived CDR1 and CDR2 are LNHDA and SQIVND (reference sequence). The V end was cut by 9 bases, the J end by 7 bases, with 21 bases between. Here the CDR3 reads CASELTAGDLEAFF. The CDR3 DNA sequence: TGTGCCAGCGAACTTACCGCAGGGGATCTTGAAGCTTTCTTT.

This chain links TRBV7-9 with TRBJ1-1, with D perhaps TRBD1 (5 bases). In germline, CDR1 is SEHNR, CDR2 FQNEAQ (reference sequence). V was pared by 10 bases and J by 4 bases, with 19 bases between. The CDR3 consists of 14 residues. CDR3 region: CATLGQGKGTEAFF. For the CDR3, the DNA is TGTGCCACCCTTGGCCAGGGTAAGGGCACTGAAGCTTTCTTT.

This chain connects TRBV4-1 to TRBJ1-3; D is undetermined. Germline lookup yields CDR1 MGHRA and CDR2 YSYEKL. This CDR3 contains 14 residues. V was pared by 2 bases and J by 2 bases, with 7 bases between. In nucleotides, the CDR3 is TGCGCCAGCAGCCAACAGGCAGCTGGAAACACCATATATTTT. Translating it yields CASSQQAAGNTIYF.

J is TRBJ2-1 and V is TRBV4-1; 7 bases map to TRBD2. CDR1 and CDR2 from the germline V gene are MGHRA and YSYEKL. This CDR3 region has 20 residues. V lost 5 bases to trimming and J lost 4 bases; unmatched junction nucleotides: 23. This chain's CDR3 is CASSANPPHKASGEYNEQFF. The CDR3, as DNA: TGCGCCAGCAGCGCAAATCCCCCCCACAAGGCTAGCGGCGAATACAATGAGCAGTTCTTC.

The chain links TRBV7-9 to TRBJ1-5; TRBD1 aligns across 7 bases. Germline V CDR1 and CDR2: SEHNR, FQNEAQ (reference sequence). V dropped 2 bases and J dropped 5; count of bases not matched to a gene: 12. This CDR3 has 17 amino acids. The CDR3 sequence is CASSLRGRGAAYQPQHF. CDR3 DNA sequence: TGTGCCAGCAGCTTACGTGGCAGGGGGGCGGCCTATCAGCCCCAGCATTTT.

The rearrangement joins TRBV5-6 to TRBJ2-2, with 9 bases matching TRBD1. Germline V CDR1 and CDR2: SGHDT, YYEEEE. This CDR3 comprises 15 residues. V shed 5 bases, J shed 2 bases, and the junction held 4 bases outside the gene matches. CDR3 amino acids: CASSTGQGNTGELFF. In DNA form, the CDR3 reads TGTGCCAGCAGTACGGGACAGGGTAACACCGGGGAGCTGTTTTTT.

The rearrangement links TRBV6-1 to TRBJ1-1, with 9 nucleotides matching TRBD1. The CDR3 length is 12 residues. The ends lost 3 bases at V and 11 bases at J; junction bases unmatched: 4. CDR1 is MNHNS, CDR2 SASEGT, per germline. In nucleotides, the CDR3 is TGTGCCAGCAGTGACCGGGACAGGGTTGCTTTCTTT. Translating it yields CASSDRDRVAFF.

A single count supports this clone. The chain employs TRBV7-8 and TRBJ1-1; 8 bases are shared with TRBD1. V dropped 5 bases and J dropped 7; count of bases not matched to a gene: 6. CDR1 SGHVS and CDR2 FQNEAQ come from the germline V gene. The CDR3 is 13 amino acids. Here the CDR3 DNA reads TGTGCCAGCAGCAAGACAGGGGATCGTGAAGCTTTCTTT. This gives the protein CASSKTGDREAFF.

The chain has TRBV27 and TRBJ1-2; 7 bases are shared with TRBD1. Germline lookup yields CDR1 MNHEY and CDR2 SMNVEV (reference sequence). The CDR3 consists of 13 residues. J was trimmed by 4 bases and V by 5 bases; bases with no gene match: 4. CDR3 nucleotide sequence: TGTGCCAGCAGTAGACAGGGTCGCTATGGCTACACCTTC. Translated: CASSRQGRYGYTF.

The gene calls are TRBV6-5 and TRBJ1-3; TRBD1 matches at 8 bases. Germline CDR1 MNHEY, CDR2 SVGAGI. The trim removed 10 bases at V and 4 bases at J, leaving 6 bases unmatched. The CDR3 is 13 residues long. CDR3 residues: CATRTGQGNTIYF. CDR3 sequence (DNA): TGTGCCACCCGGACAGGGCAAGGAAACACCATATATTTT.

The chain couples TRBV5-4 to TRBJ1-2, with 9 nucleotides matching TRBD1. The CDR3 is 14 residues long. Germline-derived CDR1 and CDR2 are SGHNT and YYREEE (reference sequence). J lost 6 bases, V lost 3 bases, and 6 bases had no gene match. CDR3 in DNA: TGTGCCAGCAGCTCAACAGGGGGCGGGGATGGCTACACCTTC. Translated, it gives CASSSTGGGDGYTF.

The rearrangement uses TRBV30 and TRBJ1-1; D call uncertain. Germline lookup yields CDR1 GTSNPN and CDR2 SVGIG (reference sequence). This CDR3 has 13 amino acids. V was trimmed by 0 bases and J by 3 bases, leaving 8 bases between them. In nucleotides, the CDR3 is TGTGCCTGGAGTGTATCGGTGGACACTGAAGCTTTCTTT. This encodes CAWSVSVDTEAFF.

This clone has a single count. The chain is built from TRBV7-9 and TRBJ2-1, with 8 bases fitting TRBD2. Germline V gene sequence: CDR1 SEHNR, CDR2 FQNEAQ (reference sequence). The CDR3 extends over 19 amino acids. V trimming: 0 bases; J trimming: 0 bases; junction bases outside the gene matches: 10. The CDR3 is CASSLAAPRSGGSYNEQFF. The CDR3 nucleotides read TGTGCCAGCAGCTTAGCAGCCCCTAGAAGCGGGGGCTCCTACAATGAGCAGTTCTTC.

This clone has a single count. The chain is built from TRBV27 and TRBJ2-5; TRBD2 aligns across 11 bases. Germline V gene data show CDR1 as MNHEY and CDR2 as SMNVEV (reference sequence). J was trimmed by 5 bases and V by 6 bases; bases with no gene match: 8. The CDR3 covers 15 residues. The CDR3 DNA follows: TGTGCCAGCAGCCCGGTACTAGCGGGGGTGGAGACCCAGTACTTC. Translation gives CASSPVLAGVETQYF.

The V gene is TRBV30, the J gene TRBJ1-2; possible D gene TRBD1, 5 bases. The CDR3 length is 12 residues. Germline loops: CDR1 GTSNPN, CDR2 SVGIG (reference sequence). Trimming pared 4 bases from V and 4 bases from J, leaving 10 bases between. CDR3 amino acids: CAWTGHSYGYTF. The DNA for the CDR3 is TGTGCCTGGACCGGACACTCCTATGGCTACACCTTC. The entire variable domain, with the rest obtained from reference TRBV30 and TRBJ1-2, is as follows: SQTIHQWPATLVQPVGSPLSLECTVEGTSNPNLYWYRQAAGRGLQLLFYSVGIGQISSEVPQNLSASRPQDRQFILSSKKLLLSDSGFYLCAWTGHSYGYTFGSGTRLTVV.

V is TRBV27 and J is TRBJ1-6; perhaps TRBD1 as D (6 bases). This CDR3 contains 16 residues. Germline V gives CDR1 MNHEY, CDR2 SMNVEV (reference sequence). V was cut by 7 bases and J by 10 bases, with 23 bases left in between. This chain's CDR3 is CASTVIGGGLGSPLHF. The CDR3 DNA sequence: TGTGCCAGCACCGTTATCGGCGGGGGCCTGGGGTCACCCCTCCACTTT.

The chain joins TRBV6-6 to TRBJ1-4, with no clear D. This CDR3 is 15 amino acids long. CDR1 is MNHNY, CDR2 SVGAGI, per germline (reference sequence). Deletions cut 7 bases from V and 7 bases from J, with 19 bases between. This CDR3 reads CASTGGRRVGEKLFF. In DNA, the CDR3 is TGTGCCAGCACCGGAGGTCGGCGCGTAGGTGAAAAACTGTTTTTT.